The rows below give T cell receptor beta chains drawn from one sample of a study of beta chain features in type 1 diabetes. Clones were read by immunoSEQ multiplex PCR, and TCRdb kept only the in-frame ones, dropping some. The data hold hundreds of thousands of clones, with over 12% observed a single time. Sequenced: naive CD4+ T cells from blood. These TCRs come from a young man with type 1 diabetes. Both conserved end residues are part of each CDR3. Fields, in order: J gene, clone size, V gene, D gene, CDR3 DNA, CDR3 protein. D genes are given only for firm matches. Clone size is not always given. Where it is, it says once, few, many or a class for expanded clones.

TRBJ2-2	few	TRBV4-2	NA	TGTGCCAGCAGCCATGCCCCAGCGCACACCGGGGAGCTGTTTTTT	CASSHAPAHTGELFF
TRBJ1-4	NA	TRBV6-6	NA	TGTGCCAGCAGGTTGGGGGGCGCCTCTGAAAAACTGTTTTTT	CASRLGGASEKLFF
TRBJ2-3	NA	TRBV14	NA	TGTGCCAGCAGCCACCAAGGAGGGATGACAGGGATCGGCACGCAGTATTTT	CASSHQGGMTGIGTQYF
TRBJ1-4	few	TRBV28	NA	TGTGCCAGCAGTTTAGCGCATCGGGGAGATGAAAAACTGTTTTTT	CASSLAHRGDEKLFF
TRBJ2-7	few	TRBV18	NA	TGTGCCAGCTCACCACCTACAGAGGACGAGCAGTACTTC	CASSPPTEDEQYF
TRBJ2-1	few	TRBV7-3	TRBD1	TGTGCCAGCAGCTTTGGGACAGGGGGCAGGTACAATGAGCAGTTCTTC	CASSFGTGGRYNEQFF
TRBJ1-3	few	TRBV10-1	NA	TGCGCCAGCAGTGAGTCGCGGGGCGGAAACACCATATATTTT	CASSESRGGNTIYF
TRBJ2-7	few	TRBV27	NA	TGTGCCAGCAGTTCCCCCGGGACAAGCGCCTACGAGCAGTACTTC	CASSSPGTSAYEQYF
TRBJ1-3	NA	TRBV1	NA	TGCACCAGCAGTCATCGGAGGCGCTCTGGAAACACCATATATTTT	CTSSHRRRSGNTIYF
TRBJ2-1	NA	TRBV9	NA	TGTGCCAGCAGCGTAAGGATCGACAATGAGCAGTTCTTC	CASSVRIDNEQFF
TRBJ2-3	NA	TRBV18	TRBD1	TGTGCCAGCTCAGGACAGGGATCATCGGTCTCAGATACGCAGTATTTT	CASSGQGSSVSDTQYF
TRBJ2-1	few	TRBV25-1	TRBD2	TGTGCCAGCAGTCAAGCGGGGCGTGACAATGAGCAGTTCTTC	CASSQAGRDNEQFF
TRBJ2-7	few	TRBV21-1	NA	TGTGCCAGCGTCCCCGGGACAGGGAGCTCCTACGAGCAGTACTTC	CASVPGTGSSYEQYF
TRBJ2-7	NA	TRBV7-3	TRBD1	TGTGCCAGCAGGGGGACAGCCTCCTACGAGCAGTACTTC	CASRGTASYEQYF
TRBJ2-2	few	TRBV2	NA	TGTGCCAGCAGTGAGACACATACCGGGGAGCTGTTTTTT	CASSETHTGELFF
TRBJ2-2	few	TRBV11-3	NA	TGTGCCAGCAGCCCAGAAACAGGGTCCGGGGAGCTGTTTTTT	CASSPETGSGELFF
TRBJ2-1	few	TRBV9	NA	TGTGCCAGCAGCGTACGCGAATACAATGAGCAGTTCTTC	CASSVREYNEQFF
TRBJ1-3	NA	TRBV6-5	NA	TGTGCCAGCAGGGAAAGATCATCTGGAAACACCATATATTTT	CASRERSSGNTIYF
TRBJ2-3	few	TRBV5-1	NA	TGCGCCAGCAGCTCAGATCCCAGTAGCACAGATACGCAGTATTTT	CASSSDPSSTDTQYF
TRBJ2-2	NA	TRBV30	TRBD2	TGTGCCTGGAGGGGAGGTAGCGGGCCAGTCACCGGGGAGCTGTTTTTT	CAWRGGSGPVTGELFF
TRBJ1-5	few	TRBV7-2	NA	TGTGCCAGCAGCGCCCAACGGGGGACTTTTAGCAATCAGCCCCAGCATTTT	CASSAQRGTFSNQPQHF
TRBJ2-5	NA	TRBV9	NA	TGTGCCAGCAGCGTAGCTACTAGAAGTGAGACCCAGTACTTC	CASSVATRSETQYF
TRBJ2-3	NA	TRBV30	NA	TGTGCCTGGAGTGTACTTGAGGCAGGTTCAGGTTATTTT	CAWSVLEAGSGYF
TRBJ1-2	few	TRBV9	TRBD1	TGTGCCAGCAGCGTAGTGGGACAGGGTGTTCCCTACACCTTC	CASSVVGQGVPYTF
TRBJ1-4	NA	TRBV5-1	NA	TGCGCCAGCACGGGGGCCAGAGCCGAAAAACTGTTTTTT	CASTGARAEKLFF
TRBJ1-2	few	TRBV27	NA	TGTGCCAGCAGTACCATGGGCGGCGGGATATGGGGCTACACCTTC	CASSTMGGGIWGYTF
TRBJ1-1	few	TRBV19	NA	TGTGCCAGTAGTATTGGGATTCTAGGAGGCACTGAAGCTTTCTTT	CASSIGILGGTEAFF
TRBJ2-3	few	TRBV5-1	NA	TGCGCCAGCAGGACGACGGCGGCAGATACGCAGTATTTT	CASRTTAADTQYF
TRBJ2-1	few	TRBV6-5	TRBD2	TGTGCCAGCAGTTTCTCCGGGACTAGGACAAATGAGCAGTTCTTC	CASSFSGTRTNEQFF
TRBJ2-3	NA	TRBV7-2	TRBD1	TGTGCCAGCAGCTTACCCAGGACAGGGCCAGATACGCAGTATTTT	CASSLPRTGPDTQYF
TRBJ2-4	NA	TRBV5-1	TRBD1	TGCGCCAGCAGCTCGATCGGACAGGGTAGGGGTGCCAAAAACATTCAGTACTTC	CASSSIGQGRGAKNIQYF
TRBJ1-6	NA	TRBV5-1	TRBD1	TGCGCCAGCAGCTTGGAAGGAGGACAGGTTTGGTCACCCCTCCACTTT	CASSLEGGQVWSPLHF
TRBJ2-1	few	TRBV7-9	TRBD2	TGTGCCAGCAGCTTTGTCGGACTAGCGGGCAATGAGCAGTTCTTC	CASSFVGLAGNEQFF
TRBJ1-1	NA	TRBV29-1	NA	TGCAGCGTTGGGGGGATCACTGAAGCTTTCTTT	CSVGGITEAFF
TRBJ1-2	NA	TRBV6-5	NA	TGTGCCAGCAGTGAAAGGCAGGGGTATGGCTACACCTTC	CASSERQGYGYTF
TRBJ2-1	few	TRBV2	TRBD2	TGTGCCAGCAGTGAATTAGCGGGATCGGGCAATGAGCAGTTCTTC	CASSELAGSGNEQFF
TRBJ2-7	few	TRBV7-2	TRBD1	TGTGCCAGCAGCTTAACTGGGACAGGGTCCTACGAGCAGTACTTC	CASSLTGTGSYEQYF